This TCR beta chain was sequenced during a study of blood T cell repertoires in COVID-19. Across the study: Acute and convalescent COVID-19 specimens originated in the United States, Italy and Spain. T cells, B-cell-depleted T cells, or PBMCs supplied cDNA or gDNA.

Some clones are missing from TCRdb's copy, which holds only in-frame ones; the method was immunoSEQ multiplex PCR. The table includes tens of thousands of clones, under 85% detected once. The trim removed 1 base at V and 6 bases at J, leaving 14 bases unmatched. The CDR3 has 18 amino acids. Germline V lookup: CDR1 MDHEN, CDR2 SYDVKM. This clone was counted once. This receptor was identified in a man in his 70s with acute or convalescent COVID-19. The V gene is TRBV28, the J gene TRBJ2-2; 7 bases are a match to TRBD1. Input material: peripheral blood. CDR3 amino acids: CASSLLPLTGPRPGELFF. The DNA of the CDR3 is TGTGCCAGCAGTTTATTACCTCTGACAGGGCCCCGTCCCGGGGAGCTGTTTTTT.